A selection of T cell receptor beta chains follows, all from one sample in a study of blood T cell repertoires in COVID-19. Sequencing was performed with immunoSEQ multiplex PCR; in TCRdb, only in-frame clones are kept and a portion is missing. Among 150,000 to 200,000 clones listed, roughly 80% were seen once. The source material was peripheral blood. The receptors originated from a man in his sixties with active or convalescent COVID-19. Both conserved end residues are part of each CDR3. Each record gives: clone size, CDR3 length, D gene, J gene, V gene, CDR3 DNA, CDR3 protein. A D gene is named only where the DNA matches it firmly. Clone size, where shown, is once, few, many, or a class for clones that have expanded.

abundance: once
len: 14
d_gene: NA
j_gene: TRBJ2-3
v_gene: TRBV7-8
CDR3nt: TGTGCCAGCAGCCCATTAAGCGGCACAGATACGCAGTATTTT
CDR3aa: CASSPLSGTDTQYF

abundance: NA
len: 13
d_gene: NA
j_gene: TRBJ2-3
v_gene: TRBV7-3
CDR3nt: TGTGCCAGCAGCTTAGAGCCCACAGATACGCAGTATTTT
CDR3aa: CASSLEPTDTQYF

abundance: NA
len: 14
d_gene: NA
j_gene: TRBJ2-3
v_gene: TRBV11-3
CDR3nt: TGTGCCAGCAGCTTGGGGGCTAGCACAGATACGCAGTATTTT
CDR3aa: CASSLGASTDTQYF

abundance: NA
len: 15
d_gene: NA
j_gene: TRBJ1-2
v_gene: TRBV21-1
CDR3nt: TGTGCCAGCAGCGCCAGACAGGGGGTAATCTATGGCTACACCTTC
CDR3aa: CASSARQGVIYGYTF

abundance: NA
len: 16
d_gene: TRBD1
j_gene: TRBJ1-2
v_gene: TRBV12-5
CDR3nt: TGTGCTAGTGGTTTGGGGACAGGGGGCGCGAACTATGGCTACACCTTC
CDR3aa: CASGLGTGGANYGYTF

abundance: NA
len: 14
d_gene: NA
j_gene: TRBJ2-4
v_gene: TRBV28
CDR3nt: TGTGCCAGCAGTTTACCAGGGGCCAAAAACATTCAGTACTTC
CDR3aa: CASSLPGAKNIQYF

abundance: NA
len: 15
d_gene: TRBD1
j_gene: TRBJ2-1
v_gene: TRBV7-2
CDR3nt: TGTGCCAGCAGCTTAGGAGGGGGCGGTTACAATGAGCAGTTCTTC
CDR3aa: CASSLGGGGYNEQFF

abundance: NA
len: 13
d_gene: NA
j_gene: TRBJ2-1
v_gene: TRBV6-5
CDR3nt: TGTGCCAGCAGTTTTTTTTTCGGACAAGGCGGGTTCTTC
CDR3aa: CASSFFFGQGGFF

abundance: NA
len: 14
d_gene: NA
j_gene: TRBJ1-6
v_gene: TRBV7-2
CDR3nt: TGTGCCAGCAGCTTATTGCGGGGTAATTCACCCCTCCACTTT
CDR3aa: CASSLLRGNSPLHF

abundance: few
len: 15
d_gene: TRBD1
j_gene: TRBJ1-4
v_gene: TRBV19
CDR3nt: TGTGCCAGTAGTAAGCGACAGGGAGAGAATGAAAAACTGTTTTTT
CDR3aa: CASSKRQGENEKLFF

abundance: NA
len: 14
d_gene: NA
j_gene: TRBJ1-4
v_gene: TRBV25-1
CDR3nt: TGTGCCAGCAGTACTAGCGGGGCAAAGGAAAAACTGTTTTTT
CDR3aa: CASSTSGAKEKLFF

abundance: NA
len: 17
d_gene: TRBD2
j_gene: TRBJ2-1
v_gene: TRBV6-2/TRBV6-3
CDR3nt: TGTGCCAGCAGTTACCCGGGGGGACTAGCGGTCTACAATGAGCAGTTCTTC
CDR3aa: CASSYPGGLAVYNEQFF

abundance: NA
len: 13
d_gene: NA
j_gene: TRBJ2-7
v_gene: TRBV20-1
CDR3nt: TGCAGTGCTAGTCGGCGGGGGCTCTACGAGCAGTACTTC
CDR3aa: CSASRRGLYEQYF

abundance: NA
len: 19
d_gene: NA
j_gene: TRBJ2-1
v_gene: TRBV18
CDR3nt: TGTGCCAGCTCACCACCGCCCCTCCGAAGCATTATGGTCTACAATGAGCAGTTCTTC
CDR3aa: CASSPPPLRSIMVYNEQFF

abundance: NA
len: 17
d_gene: TRBD2
j_gene: TRBJ2-7
v_gene: TRBV7-2
CDR3nt: TGTGCCAGCAGCCCCGGGAGGGGAGGGGCCAAGAGCTACGAGCAGTACTTC
CDR3aa: CASSPGRGGAKSYEQYF

abundance: NA
len: 15
d_gene: TRBD1
j_gene: TRBJ1-4
v_gene: TRBV6-5
CDR3nt: TGTGCCAGCAGTTTCGAAGGGGGCGAGTGGGAAAAACTGTTTTTT
CDR3aa: CASSFEGGEWEKLFF

abundance: NA
len: 15
d_gene: TRBD2
j_gene: TRBJ2-1
v_gene: TRBV4-3
CDR3nt: TGCGCCAGCAGCCAGTTAGCGGGAGGGAGCAATGAGCAGTTCTTC
CDR3aa: CASSQLAGGSNEQFF

abundance: NA
len: 12
d_gene: NA
j_gene: TRBJ2-1
v_gene: TRBV3-1/TRBV3-2
CDR3nt: TGTGCCAGCAGCCAAGATCAGAGGGAGCAGTTCTTC
CDR3aa: CASSQDQREQFF

abundance: NA
len: 13
d_gene: NA
j_gene: TRBJ1-2
v_gene: TRBV30
CDR3nt: TGTGCCTGGAGTGCCCGGACACGGCGGGGCTACACCTTC
CDR3aa: CAWSARTRRGYTF

abundance: NA
len: 13
d_gene: TRBD1
j_gene: TRBJ2-3
v_gene: TRBV24-1
CDR3nt: TGTGCCACCAGGGGACAGGGACTCGATACGCAGTATTTT
CDR3aa: CATRGQGLDTQYF

abundance: once
len: 14
d_gene: TRBD1
j_gene: TRBJ1-1
v_gene: TRBV7-2
CDR3nt: TGTGCCAGCAGCTTTCGACAGGGAAGAATGGAAGCTTTCTTT
CDR3aa: CASSFRQGRMEAFF

abundance: NA
len: 14
d_gene: NA
j_gene: TRBJ2-2
v_gene: TRBV29-1
CDR3nt: TGCAGCGTTGAAGGGGCGGGCCGGACCGGGGAGCTGTTTTTT
CDR3aa: CSVEGAGRTGELFF

abundance: once
len: 14
d_gene: NA
j_gene: TRBJ1-1
v_gene: TRBV6-5
CDR3nt: TGTGCCAGCAGTTACTCCTATTTGAACACTGAAGCTTTCTTT
CDR3aa: CASSYSYLNTEAFF

abundance: few
len: 16
d_gene: NA
j_gene: TRBJ2-7
v_gene: TRBV19
CDR3nt: TGTGCCAGTAGTATTCGGTCGGTGGCGGCCAACTACGAGCAGTACTTC
CDR3aa: CASSIRSVAANYEQYF

abundance: NA
len: 12
d_gene: NA
j_gene: TRBJ1-1
v_gene: TRBV19
CDR3nt: TGTGCCAGTAGTATTCGTAGCACTGAAGCTTTCTTT
CDR3aa: CASSIRSTEAFF

abundance: NA
len: 14
d_gene: NA
j_gene: TRBJ2-2
v_gene: TRBV9
CDR3nt: TGTGCCAGCAACCGGGACAAGAACACCGGGGAGCTGTTTTTT
CDR3aa: CASNRDKNTGELFF

abundance: NA
len: 14
d_gene: TRBD1
j_gene: TRBJ2-7
v_gene: TRBV5-1
CDR3nt: TGCGCCAGCAGCGGGACAGGGGCGTCTTTGGAGCAGTACTTC
CDR3aa: CASSGTGASLEQYF

abundance: few
len: 17
d_gene: NA
j_gene: TRBJ2-1
v_gene: TRBV18
CDR3nt: TGTGCCAGCTCACCTCCGGGACAATCAAGCTCCTACAATGAGCAGTTCTTC
CDR3aa: CASSPPGQSSSYNEQFF

abundance: NA
len: 14
d_gene: NA
j_gene: TRBJ2-5
v_gene: TRBV9
CDR3nt: TGTGCCAGCAGCGTAGATGGGGCCCAAGAGACCCAGTACTTC
CDR3aa: CASSVDGAQETQYF

abundance: NA
len: 17
d_gene: TRBD2
j_gene: TRBJ2-1
v_gene: TRBV9
CDR3nt: TGTGCCAGCAGCGTCGAGGTAGGCGGGAGCTCCTACAATGAGCAGTTCTTC
CDR3aa: CASSVEVGGSSYNEQFF

abundance: NA
len: 15
d_gene: TRBD1
j_gene: TRBJ1-2
v_gene: TRBV5-4
CDR3nt: TGTGCCAGCAGCGCGGGACAGGGGGGGACCTATGGCTACACCTTC
CDR3aa: CASSAGQGGTYGYTF

abundance: once
len: 13
d_gene: TRBD2
j_gene: TRBJ2-5
v_gene: TRBV6-5
CDR3nt: TGTGCCAGCGGACTAGCGGGACAAGAGACCCAGTACTTC
CDR3aa: CASGLAGQETQYF

abundance: NA
len: 14
d_gene: NA
j_gene: TRBJ2-3
v_gene: TRBV5-4
CDR3nt: TGTGCCAGCAGCTTGGGAGGGTCCACAGATACGCAGTATTTT
CDR3aa: CASSLGGSTDTQYF

abundance: few
len: 14
d_gene: NA
j_gene: TRBJ1-4
v_gene: TRBV5-1
CDR3nt: TGCGCCAGCAGCTCGACAGGCTATAATGAAAAACTGTTTTTT
CDR3aa: CASSSTGYNEKLFF

abundance: many
len: 17
d_gene: TRBD2
j_gene: TRBJ2-1
v_gene: TRBV4-2
CDR3nt: TGTGCCAGCAGCCAAGGGCGGGAGGCTCTGGACTACAATGAGCAGTTCTTC
CDR3aa: CASSQGREALDYNEQFF

abundance: NA
len: 14
d_gene: TRBD1
j_gene: TRBJ1-1
v_gene: TRBV5-4
CDR3nt: TGTGCCAGCAGCTTGTCAGGGGGTAACACTGAAGCTTTCTTT
CDR3aa: CASSLSGGNTEAFF

abundance: NA
len: 15
d_gene: NA
j_gene: TRBJ2-1
v_gene: TRBV7-2
CDR3nt: TGTGCCAGCAGCTTAGAACAGGGAGGGTTCGGTGAGCAGTTCTTC
CDR3aa: CASSLEQGGFGEQFF

abundance: NA
len: 17
d_gene: NA
j_gene: TRBJ1-3
v_gene: TRBV7-2
CDR3nt: TGTGCCAGCAGCTTAGGCCCTGACCGGAGCTCTGGAAACACCATATATTTT
CDR3aa: CASSLGPDRSSGNTIYF

abundance: NA
len: 14
d_gene: NA
j_gene: TRBJ1-2
v_gene: TRBV4-2
CDR3nt: TGTGCCAGCAGCCAAGAGGGAGGGGACTATGGCTACACCTTC
CDR3aa: CASSQEGGDYGYTF

abundance: NA
len: 15
d_gene: NA
j_gene: TRBJ2-6
v_gene: TRBV5-4
CDR3nt: TGTGCCAGCAGCACGAACAGGGCTGGGGCCAACGTCCTGACTTTC
CDR3aa: CASSTNRAGANVLTF

abundance: NA
len: 16
d_gene: TRBD2
j_gene: TRBJ2-1
v_gene: TRBV28
CDR3nt: TGTGCCGCCATGCCGAATGCCGCGGGAGTGAAAAATGAGCAGTTCTTC
CDR3aa: CAAMPNAAGVKNEQFF

abundance: NA
len: 15
d_gene: TRBD1
j_gene: TRBJ2-5
v_gene: TRBV10-3
CDR3nt: TGTGCCATCAGTGAGTCGCGTCAGGGGGCAGAGACCCAGTACTTC
CDR3aa: CAISESRQGAETQYF